This entry lists 23 T cell receptor beta chains sequenced from one sample in a study of CD8+ T cells in alopecia areata. RNA was extracted and reverse transcribed into cDNA as the sequencing template. This table comes from immunoSEQ multiplex PCR, and its TCRdb copy is limited to in-frame clones, with some not included. The sample gives about 210,000 clones, around 65% of which show up once; 1% to 1.5% is in the top ten. Treatment noted: oral pan-JAK inhibitor, 5-10 mg twice daily. The sample here was CD4+ T cells sorted from blood, taken around week 44, from a patient treated with tofacitinib. The receptor set was obtained from a human donor with alopecia areata.

J is TRBJ2-7 and V is TRBV25-1, with a weak D call TRBD2 (5 bases). The CDR3 runs 13 residues. The germline V gene encodes CDR1 MGHDK and CDR2 SYGVNS. The V and J ends lost 7 bases and 2 bases respectively, with 12 bases between them. The chain's CDR3 is CASKGTGAYEQYF. The CDR3, as DNA: TGTGCCAGCAAGGGAACCGGGGCCTACGAGCAGTACTTC.

The chain has TRBV5-1 and TRBJ1-4; unclear D gene. The CDR3 sequence is 16 residues long. Germline V lookup: CDR1 SGHRS, CDR2 YFSETQ. V gave up 4 bases and J gave up 5 bases, with 18 bases separating them. CDR3 sequence reads: CASSRDLDLGNEKLFF. Written as DNA, the CDR3 is TGCGCCAGCAGCCGGGATTTGGACTTGGGGAATGAAAAACTGTTTTTT.

This clone is a singleton in its sample. J is TRBJ2-5 and V is TRBV6-6; 7 nucleotides line up with TRBD2. V lost 6 bases and J lost 3; bases outside the gene matches: 10. Germline CDR1 MNHNY, CDR2 SVGAGI (reference sequence). The CDR3 sequence is 15 residues long. CDR3 in DNA: TGTGCCAGCAGCCCTCGATTGGGGGGGAAAGAGACCCAGTACTTC. Protein: CASSPRLGGKETQYF.

This clone showed up just a few times. This sequence joins TRBV29-1 and TRBJ1-1; D is ambiguous. Trimming removed 7 bases from V and 8 bases from J, with 20 bases in between. CDR3 size: 13 residues. Germline V gene lookup returns CDR1 SQVTM and CDR2 ANQGSEA. CDR3 DNA sequence: TGCAGCGCCTCAATCACCGGCGACGCGGAAGCTTTCTTT. It translates to CSASITGDAEAFF.

J is TRBJ1-2 and V is TRBV5-6; TRBD1 matches at 7 bases. This CDR3 has 14 residues. From germline, CDR1 is SGHDT and CDR2 YYEEEE. Trimming cost V 6 bases and J 4 bases; bases outside gene matches: 9. Written as DNA, the CDR3 is TGTGCCAGCACAGAAGACAGGGAACTCTATGGCTACACCTTC. Its translation: CASTEDRELYGYTF.

The chain couples TRBV29-1 to TRBJ1-1; D might be TRBD1 (6 bases). The CDR3 spans 13 residues. V dropped 7 bases and J dropped 2 bases, with 14 bases sitting between them. Germline V gene data show CDR1 as SQVTM and CDR2 as ANQGSEA. The CDR3 loop is CSGRGNQNTEAFF. The CDR3, as DNA: TGCAGCGGGAGGGGGAATCAAAACACTGAAGCTTTCTTT.

Turning to this clone: Different DNA sequences within this sample yield the same CDR3. CDR3 protein: CAWRDRGYEQYF. As DNA, the CDR3 is TGTGCCTGGAGGGACAGAGGCTACGAGCAGTACTTC. The chain carries TRBV30 and TRBJ2-7; tentative D call: TRBD1 (6 bases). The CDR3 runs to 12 residues. Trimming stripped 3 bases from V and 3 bases from J, with 9 bases between. Germline CDR1 reads GTSNPN; CDR2 reads SVGIG (reference sequence).

The CDR3 DNA follows: TGTGCCTGGAGTTTGGGCAGGGATTACGAGCAGTACTTC. Translating gives CAWSLGRDYEQYF. The rearrangement links TRBV30 to TRBJ2-7; tentative D call: TRBD1 (5 bases). This CDR3 has 13 amino acids. Trimming removed 2 bases from V and 4 bases from J, with 12 bases in between. Germline CDR1 is GTSNPN and CDR2 is SVGIG (reference sequence).

A single count supports this clone. V gene TRBV18 combines with J gene TRBJ2-5, with D unresolved. Trimming removed 0 bases from V and 5 bases from J, with 10 bases in between. Germline V gene sequence: CDR1 KGHSH, CDR2 LQKENI. The CDR3 sequence is 14 residues long. The CDR3 loop is CASSPPSRVETQYF. The CDR3 nucleotides read TGTGCCAGCTCACCACCGAGCCGAGTGGAGACCCAGTACTTC.

The chain carries TRBV7-8 and TRBJ1-6; D uncertain. The CDR3 contains 16 residues. Germline CDR1 reads SGHVS; CDR2 reads FQNEAQ. V shed 5 bases and J shed 0 bases, with 11 bases lying between them. The CDR3 region has the DNA TGTGCCAGCAGCCCCGTGAGAGGCTCCTATAATTCACCCCTCCACTTT. Translation: CASSPVRGSYNSPLHF.

The chain has TRBV2 and TRBJ1-5; perhaps TRBD1 as D (5 bases). Germline lookup yields CDR1 SNHLY and CDR2 FYNNEI. The ends were cut back, 7 bases at V and 5 bases at J, with 12 bases in the middle. The CDR3 consists of 13 residues. CDR3 in amino acids: CASTAGEDQPQHF. DNA of the CDR3: TGTGCCAGCACAGCGGGGGAGGATCAGCCCCAGCATTTT.

The chain joins TRBV4-3 to TRBJ2-5, with D possibly matching TRBD2 (5 bases). The CDR3 is 14 residues long. Germline lookup yields CDR1 LGHNA and CDR2 YSLEER. With 4 bases removed from V and 2 bases from J, the gap between germline ends came to 11 bases. CDR3 sequence: CASSPRAEQETQYF. CDR3 bases: TGCGCCAGCAGCCCGCGGGCCGAACAAGAGACCCAGTACTTC.

J is TRBJ2-7 and V is TRBV9, with 8 positions matching TRBD1. The germline CDR1 and CDR2 sequences are SGDLS and YYNGEE. J gave up 5 bases and V 0 bases, and 10 bases lay outside the gene matches. The CDR3 runs to 16 residues. In nucleotides, the CDR3 is TGTGCCAGCAGCGTAGGAGGGACAGGCCAAGTGAACGAGCAGTACTTC. Translation gives CASSVGGTGQVNEQYF. The full variable domain, completed using reference TRBV9 and TRBJ2-7, is DSGVTQTPKHLITATGQRVTLRCSPRSGDLSVYWYQQSLDQGLQFLIQYYNGEERAKGNILERFSAQQFPDLHSELNLSSLELGDSALYFCASSVGGTGQVNEQYFGPGTRLTVT.

This rearrangement joins TRBV10-3 to TRBJ1-1, with 8 bases aligning to TRBD1. Germline CDR1 is ENHRY and CDR2 is SYGVKD. The trim removed 10 bases at V and 1 base at J, leaving 5 bases unmatched. The CDR3 is 13 residues long. The CDR3 protein is CATTGGTNTEAFF. CDR3 coding DNA: TGTGCCACCACAGGGGGGACGAACACTGAAGCTTTCTTT.

The chain couples TRBV29-1 to TRBJ2-2; 8 bases are shared with TRBD2. After removal of 0 bases from V and 6 bases from J, the junction contained 6 bases not matched to a gene. The CDR3 runs 15 residues. CDR1 is SQVTM, CDR2 ANQGSEA, per germline. The DNA for the CDR3 is TGCAGCGTTGAAGAGGGTAGCGGGGTCTCCGGGGAGCTGTTTTTT. Amino acid sequence: CSVEEGSGVSGELFF.

V gene TRBV4-3 combines with J gene TRBJ2-3, with D possibly matching TRBD2 (6 bases). The length of the CDR3 is 17 residues. Per the germline V gene, CDR1 is LGHNA and CDR2 is YSLEER. Trimming cost V 2 bases and J 5 bases, with 20 bases left between them. CDR3 sequence (DNA): TGCGCCAGCAGCCAACACCTCGGGACTTTAGGCGGAGATACGCAGTATTTT. This sequence encodes CASSQHLGTLGGDTQYF.

V gene TRBV13 combines with J gene TRBJ1-2; the D is unclear. The V gene's germline CDR1 is PRHDT and CDR2 FYEKMQ (reference sequence). The CDR3 loop spans 14 amino acids. Trimming left V 0 bases short and J 4 bases short, with 9 bases between. CDR3 DNA sequence: TGTGCCAGCAGCTTAGGCCGGAAACCCTATGGCTACACCTTC. As protein: CASSLGRKPYGYTF.

This clone is a singleton in its sample. The chain carries TRBV7-2 and TRBJ2-2; D not resolved. CDR3 size: 12 residues. Trimming stripped 3 bases from V and 8 bases from J, with 7 bases between. Germline V gene lookup returns CDR1 SGHTA and CDR2 FQGNSA. The CDR3 DNA sequence: TGTGCCAGCAGCTTCGCCGGAGGGGAGCTGTTTTTT. As protein: CASSFAGGELFF.

The rearrangement uses TRBV5-1 and TRBJ2-7; D uncertain. Germline V gives CDR1 SGHRS, CDR2 YFSETQ. The germline V and J ends were trimmed by 0 bases and 4 bases, with 11 bases remaining between them. The CDR3 length is 14 residues. CDR3 amino acids: CASSLEGSAYEQYF. CDR3 DNA sequence: TGCGCCAGCAGCTTGGAGGGCTCCGCTTACGAGCAGTACTTC.

The rearrangement uses TRBV10-3 and TRBJ1-1; possibly TRBD1 for D (5 bases). Germline CDR1 is ENHRY and CDR2 is SYGVKD. This CDR3 comprises 15 residues. V was pared by 0 bases and J by 1 base, with 9 bases between. The CDR3 DNA reads TGTGCCATCAGTGAGTCCCTAACAGGGAACACTGAAGCTTTCTTT. Its protein is CAISESLTGNTEAFF.

This clone was observed a handful of times. The J gene is TRBJ2-2, the V gene TRBV29-1; 7 nucleotides line up with TRBD2. Trimming removed 4 bases from V and 6 bases from J; junction bases left unmatched: 8. Germline V gene lookup returns CDR1 SQVTM and CDR2 ANQGSEA. The CDR3 runs 14 residues. The CDR3, as DNA: TGCAGCGTTGGCTCGAGCGGGGTGGCCGGGGAGCTGTTTTTT. Translation: CSVGSSGVAGELFF.

This clone was found once. The V call is TRBV10-3, the J call TRBJ1-2, with 8 bases that match TRBD1. Germline V gives CDR1 ENHRY, CDR2 SYGVKD. V shed 11 bases and J 6 bases; nucleotides not matched to a gene: 8. The CDR3 is 12 amino acids. The CDR3 nucleotides are TGTGCCGGCCGGGGACAGGACGATGGCTACACCTTC. This codes for CAGRGQDDGYTF.

CDR3 DNA sequence: TGCAGCTTCGAGGGACAGACGTACGAGCAGTACTTC. Residues: CSFEGQTYEQYF. J is TRBJ2-7 and V is TRBV29-1; 7 bases align to TRBD1. V was clipped by 8 bases and J by 4 bases; unmatched bases: 8. Germline CDR1 is SQVTM and CDR2 is ANQGSEA. This CDR3 region has 12 residues.